The 5 T cell receptor beta chains below come from one sample, sequenced in a study of control samples from healthy donors and cancer patients (dated by TCRdb to 2018 to 2020). The library was built by means of the immunoSEQ multiplex PCR assay. TCRdb took this table from immuneACCESS and kept in-frame rearrangements with V and J called. Such tables lack part of the clones; where checked against another copy, unresolved V genes explain under half of the gap, and the rest is unexplained. The sample profile shows roughly 370,000 clones; 75% to 95% of them were found once. The ten largest clones represent 5.5% to 7.5% of the sample. Sequences were obtained from PBMCs. The receptors derive from a man between 40 and 49 years old with head and neck cancer.

V usage is TRBV6-5 and J usage is TRBJ1-2; maybe TRBD1 (6 bases). Looked up from germline, CDR1 is MNHEY and CDR2 is SVGAGI. The CDR3 has 13 residues. Trimming left V 5 bases short and J 4 bases short, with 11 bases between. CDR3 sequence: CASSTDRIYGYTF. In DNA, the CDR3 is TGTGCCAGCAGTACCGACAGGATCTATGGCTACACCTTC.

CDR3 bases: TGTGCCAGCAGCTCGACGAGCCGGGACAGGAGTAAAGAGACCCAGTACTTC. It encodes CASSSTSRDRSKETQYF. The gene calls are TRBV11-3 and TRBJ2-5; 8 nucleotides line up with TRBD1. This CDR3 spans 17 amino acids. Germline V gene data show CDR1 as SGHNT and CDR2 as YENEEA. The ends lost 4 bases at V and 3 bases at J; junction bases unmatched: 13.

The CDR3 DNA reads as TGCAGCGCCGGAGGGTTTCCCTCAGCTTTCTTT. Its translation: CSAGGFPSAFF. V gene TRBV29-1 combines with J gene TRBJ1-1; no clear D gene. Germline lookup yields CDR1 SQVTM and CDR2 ANQGSEA. CDR3 size: 11 residues. V lost 7 bases and J 10 bases, leaving 16 bases between the germline ends.

This rearrangement joins TRBV5-4 to TRBJ2-7; 9 bases map to TRBD1. Germline V gene sequence: CDR1 SGHNT, CDR2 YYREEE (reference sequence). The CDR3 is made up of 15 amino acids. The V segment lost 2 bases and the J segment 2 bases; nucleotides outside the gene matches: 5. The CDR3 sequence is CASSFRDRATYEQYF. The CDR3 region has the DNA TGTGCCAGCAGCTTCCGGGACAGGGCTACCTACGAGCAGTACTTC.

The chain has TRBV7-3 and TRBJ2-3; 7 bases match TRBD1. The CDR3 spans 14 residues. The germline V gene has CDR1 SGHTA and CDR2 FQGTGA. Trimming at V came to 5 bases and at J to 2 bases, leaving 4 bases not matched to a gene. CDR3 coding DNA: TGTGCCAGCAGCCCCGGGACAGCCACAGATACGCAGTATTTT. Translation: CASSPGTATDTQYF.